This T cell receptor beta chain was observed in a study of T cell repertoires in cytomegalovirus infection. Background on the study: Matching HLA type, along with CMV infection, was indicated by public TCR beta signatures.

CDR1 SNHLY and CDR2 FYNNEI come from the germline V gene. Trimming stripped 8 bases from V and 5 bases from J, with 8 bases between. CDR3 length equals 11 residues. TCRdb reprocessed the reads via MiXCR and lists one record per CDR3 protein. The sample holds under 850,000 distinct CDR3 sequences, roughly 30% seen once. Worth noting for this clonotype: Its target is unknown.

Points from the study as a whole: The study identified carriers of CMV plus the relevant HLA from cumulative public TCR beta family frequency. CMV-specific TCR beta clonotypes restricted by HLA-C dominated the ex vivo response.

The gene calls are TRBV2 and TRBJ2-3; no clear D gene. This TCR came from a human donor in good health (CMV status not recorded). Some clones in this sample may be carry-over from other donors' samples. The starting material was cultured PBMCs, obtained from culture after CMV antigen stimulation. The CDR3 is CASEMRDTQYF. The CDR3 DNA is TGTGCCAGCGAAATGAGAGATACGCAGTATTTT.